The subject of this entry is one T cell receptor beta chain. Its antigen has not been determined. Per-nucleotide qualities are absent, and no much larger clonotype sits a single base away. This entry comes from a study of blood T cell repertoires in COVID-19 (TCRdb year 2020). With respect to the entire study: The collaborator samples originated in the United States, Italy and Spain and spanned the acute and convalescent phases of COVID-19. The prospective study material was composed of cDNA or gDNA derived from T cells, B-cell-depleted T cells, or PBMCs. Deeply sampled blood TCRbeta repertoires from subjects exposed to, actively infected with, or recovered from COVID-19 were included in the dataset. The repertoires were made available in a free public database intended to serve as a resource for research on the immune response to SARS-CoV-2. Samples came from the ongoing ImmuneRACE study (first 160 participants) plus 1,254 subjects from 6 global collaborators. The sample metadata nearly always contained a de-identified subject ID, COVID-19 status, age in years and sex. Where available, HLA class I and class II types were taken from metadata supplied by the sample provider and were not determined by assay-based typing. Summary of the overall study and its limitations: How much clinical and demographic metadata was included differed by source and by participant, and the metadata was provided uncurated.

Participants in the prospective study were enrolled through a virtual design, were aged about 18 to 90 years, and lived in roughly 24 United States geographic areas. In the prospective study, participants were assigned to cohorts based on the clinical history participants reported in a screening survey and a study questionnaire. Exposed participants had been in contact with someone with a PCR-confirmed or clinician-diagnosed COVID-19 case within 2 weeks of study entry. In the prospective study, whole blood, serum and a nasopharyngeal or oropharyngeal swab were collected from each participant by mobile phlebotomists. Over a roughly 2-month period, participants in the prospective study had the option of providing additional blood draws and questionnaires. Blood samples from the prospective study were shipped frozen or at room temperature prior to DNA extraction. From its cysteine to its phenylalanine, the CDR3 spans 12 amino acids. Only the CDR3 DNA stays, 36 bases, in frame from base 1. The junction carries 9 bases between V and J, which are trimmed by 3 bases and 7 bases respectively. From a lookup of the germline V gene (reference sequence), CDR1 and CDR2 are LGHDT and YNNKEL.

TCRbeta CDR3 regions were amplified from genomic DNA by means of the immunoSEQ Assay, a bias-controlled multiplex PCR. On the authors' methods: The number of nucleated cells in each sample was estimated from the amplification of reference gene primers within the assay. Sequence reads were collapsed and filtered to measure the absolute abundance of every unique TCRbeta CDR3 rearrangement. For each sample, productive Simpson clonality was calculated as the square root of Simpson's diversity index across productive rearrangements. The source is immuneACCESS, and TCRdb retained only in-frame sequences with V and J called. Part of the clones is not carried over; for the studies checked, unresolved V genes explain less than half of this, and the remainder is unexplained. That table gives V, J and clone size, and the DNA gave D and trimming. The sample table holds 150,000 to 200,000 clones, of which roughly 84% were seen once. The biggest ten clones account for roughly 5.6% of the sample.

The clonotype originates from a man in his 70s who had been exposed to COVID-19. The sequence links TRBV3-1 (or the pseudogene TRBV3-2) to TRBJ1-2; a confident D gene designation cannot be given. Sequenced input: PBMCs or T cells enriched from blood (not recorded which). The bases read TGTGCCAGCAGCCATCGGGGTAGTGGCTACACCTTC. Its amino acids are CASSHRGSGYTF.